This T cell receptor beta chain was observed in a study of T cell repertoires in cytomegalovirus infection. Study overall: Public signatures in TCR beta pointed to CMV infection and matching HLA type. Study-wide points: The ex vivo response showed dominance by HLA-C-restricted CMV-specific TCR beta clonotypes.

This clonotype has just a few counts. Its specificity is unknown. Germline CDR1 reads LGHNA; CDR2 reads YSLEER. V lost 4 bases to trimming and J lost 4 bases, with 13 bases between them. The CDR3 is made up of 14 amino acids. MiXCR was run by TCRdb on the reads, yielding one entry per CDR3 protein. The data contain tens of thousands of distinct CDR3 sequences, roughly 32% of them singletons. Sample: PBMCs, sequenced either directly or after in vitro stimulation (not recorded which). This TCR derives from a human donor in good health (CMV status not recorded). Some clones in this sample may be carry-over from other donors' samples. This rearrangement joins TRBV4-3 to TRBJ2-5; unclear D gene. CDR3 amino acids: CASSPDGIGETQYF. As DNA, the CDR3 is TGCGCCAGCAGCCCGGACGGTATTGGAGAGACCCAGTACTTC.